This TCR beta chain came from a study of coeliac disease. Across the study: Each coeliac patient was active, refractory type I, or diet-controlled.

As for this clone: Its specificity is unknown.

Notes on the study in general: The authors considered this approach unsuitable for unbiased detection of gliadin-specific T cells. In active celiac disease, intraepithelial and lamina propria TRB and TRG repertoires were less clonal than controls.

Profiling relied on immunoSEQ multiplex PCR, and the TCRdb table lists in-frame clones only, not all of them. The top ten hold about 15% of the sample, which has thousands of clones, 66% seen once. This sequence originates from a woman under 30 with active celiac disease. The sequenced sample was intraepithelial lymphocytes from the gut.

Here the CDR3 reads CASSPRDRAAGGYTF. The DNA of the CDR3 is TGTGCCAGCAGCCCCCGGGACAGGGCCGCGGGTGGCTACACCTTC. The V gene is TRBV6-6, the J gene TRBJ1-2, with TRBD1 identical over 9 bases. Germline CDR1 reads MNHNY; CDR2 reads SVGAGI (reference sequence). The CDR3 spans 15 residues. Losses at the gene ends were 6 bases for V and 7 bases for J; bases not matched to a gene: 12.